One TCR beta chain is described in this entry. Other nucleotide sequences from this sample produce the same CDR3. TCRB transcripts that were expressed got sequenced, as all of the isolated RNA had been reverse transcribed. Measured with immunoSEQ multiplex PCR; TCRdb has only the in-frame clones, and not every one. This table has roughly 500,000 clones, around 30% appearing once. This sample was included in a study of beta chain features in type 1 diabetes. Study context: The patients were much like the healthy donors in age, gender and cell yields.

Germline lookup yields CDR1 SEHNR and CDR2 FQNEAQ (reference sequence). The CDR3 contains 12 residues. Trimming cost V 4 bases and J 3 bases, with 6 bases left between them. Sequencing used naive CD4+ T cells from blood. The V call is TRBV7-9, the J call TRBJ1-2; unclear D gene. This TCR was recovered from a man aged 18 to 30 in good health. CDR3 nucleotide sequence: TGTGCCAGCAGCTCGGGTGACTATGGCTACACCTTC. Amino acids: CASSSGDYGYTF.